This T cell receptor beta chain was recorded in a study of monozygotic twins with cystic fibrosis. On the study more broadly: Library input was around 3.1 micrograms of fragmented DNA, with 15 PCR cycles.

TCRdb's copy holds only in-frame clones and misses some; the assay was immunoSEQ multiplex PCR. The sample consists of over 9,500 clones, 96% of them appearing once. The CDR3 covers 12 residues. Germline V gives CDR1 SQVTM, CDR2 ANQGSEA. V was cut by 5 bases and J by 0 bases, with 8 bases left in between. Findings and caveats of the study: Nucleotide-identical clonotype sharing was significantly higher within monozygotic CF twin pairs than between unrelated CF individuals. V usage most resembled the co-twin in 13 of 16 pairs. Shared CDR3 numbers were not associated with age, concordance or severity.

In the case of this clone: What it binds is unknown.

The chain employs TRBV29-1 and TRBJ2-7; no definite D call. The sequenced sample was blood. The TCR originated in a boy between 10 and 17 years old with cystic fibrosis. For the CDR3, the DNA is TGCAGCGTTTTATCAGCCTCCTACGAGCAGTACTTC. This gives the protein CSVLSASYEQYF.